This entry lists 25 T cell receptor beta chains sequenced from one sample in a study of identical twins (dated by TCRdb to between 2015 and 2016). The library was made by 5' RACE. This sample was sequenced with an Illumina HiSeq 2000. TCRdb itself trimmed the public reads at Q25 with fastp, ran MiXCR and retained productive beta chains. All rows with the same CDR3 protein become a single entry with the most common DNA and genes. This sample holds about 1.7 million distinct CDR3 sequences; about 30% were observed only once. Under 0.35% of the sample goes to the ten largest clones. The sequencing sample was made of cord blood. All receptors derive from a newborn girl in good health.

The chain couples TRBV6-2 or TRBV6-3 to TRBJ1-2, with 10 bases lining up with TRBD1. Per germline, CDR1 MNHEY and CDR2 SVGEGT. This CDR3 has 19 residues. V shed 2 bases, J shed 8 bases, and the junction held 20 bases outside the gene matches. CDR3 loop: CASSYQFSPGQGRSSGYTF. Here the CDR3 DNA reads TGTGCCAGCAGTTACCAATTTTCGCCGGGACAGGGGAGGAGCAGCGGCTACACCTTC.

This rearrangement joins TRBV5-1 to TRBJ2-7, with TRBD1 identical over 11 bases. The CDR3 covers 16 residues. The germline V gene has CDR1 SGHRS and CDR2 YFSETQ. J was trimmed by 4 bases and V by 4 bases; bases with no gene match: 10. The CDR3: CASSTRRTGGGYEQYF. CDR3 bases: TGCGCCAGCAGCACTCGAAGGACAGGGGGCGGTTACGAGCAGTACTTC.

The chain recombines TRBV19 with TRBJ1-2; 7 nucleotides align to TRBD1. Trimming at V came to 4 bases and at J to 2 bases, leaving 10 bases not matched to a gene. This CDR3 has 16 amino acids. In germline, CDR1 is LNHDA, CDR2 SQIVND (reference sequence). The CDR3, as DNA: TGTGCCAGTAGTAAGCCTCGGACAGGAGAGAACTATGGCTACACCTTC. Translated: CASSKPRTGENYGYTF.

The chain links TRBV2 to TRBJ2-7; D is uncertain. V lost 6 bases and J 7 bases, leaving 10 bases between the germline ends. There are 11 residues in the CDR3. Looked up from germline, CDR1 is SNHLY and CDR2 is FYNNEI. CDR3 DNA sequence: TGTGCCAGCAGAGGCGGCCGAGAGCAGTACTTC. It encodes CASRGGREQYF.

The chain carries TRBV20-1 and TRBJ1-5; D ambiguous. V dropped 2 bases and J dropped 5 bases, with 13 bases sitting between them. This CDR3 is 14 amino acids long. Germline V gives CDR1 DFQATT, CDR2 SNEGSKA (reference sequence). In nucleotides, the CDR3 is TGCAGTGCTAGATCCACCCTTAAACATCAGCCCCAGCATTTT. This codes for CSARSTLKHQPQHF.

CDR3 amino acids: CASSQRAQVSTEAFF. CDR3 in DNA: TGTGCCAGCAGCCAAAGGGCACAGGTCTCCACTGAAGCTTTCTTT. The J gene is TRBJ1-1, the V gene TRBV3-1, with a possible D match to TRBD1 (5 bases). Per germline, CDR1 LGHDT and CDR2 YNNKEL (reference sequence). CDR3 size: 15 residues. Trimming took off 2 bases at V and 4 bases at J, with 14 bases between the two ends. Full variable domain (remainder filled in from reference TRBV3-1 and TRBJ1-1): DTAVSQTPKYLVTQMGNDKSIKCEQNLGHDTMYWYKQDSKKFLKIMFSYNNKELIINETVPNRFSPKSPDKAHLNLHINSLELGDSAVYFCASSQRAQVSTEAFFGQGTRLTVV.

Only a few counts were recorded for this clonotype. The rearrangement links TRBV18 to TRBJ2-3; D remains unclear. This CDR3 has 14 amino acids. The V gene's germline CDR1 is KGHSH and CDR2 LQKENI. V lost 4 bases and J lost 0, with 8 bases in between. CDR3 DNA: TGTGCCAGCTCACGGGCCGAGAGCACAGATACGCAGTATTTT. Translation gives CASSRAESTDTQYF.

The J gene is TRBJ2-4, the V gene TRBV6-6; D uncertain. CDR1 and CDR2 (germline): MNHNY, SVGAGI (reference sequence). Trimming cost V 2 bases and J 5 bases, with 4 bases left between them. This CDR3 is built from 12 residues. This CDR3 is CASSYGQNIQYF. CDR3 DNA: TGTGCCAGCAGTTACGGCCAAAACATTCAGTACTTC.

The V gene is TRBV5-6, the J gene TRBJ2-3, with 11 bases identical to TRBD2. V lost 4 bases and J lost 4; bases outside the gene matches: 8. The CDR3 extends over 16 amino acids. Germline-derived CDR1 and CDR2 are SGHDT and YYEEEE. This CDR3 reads CASSLIAGGPPDTQYF. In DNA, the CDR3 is TGTGCCAGCAGCCTTATAGCGGGGGGGCCGCCAGATACGCAGTATTTT.

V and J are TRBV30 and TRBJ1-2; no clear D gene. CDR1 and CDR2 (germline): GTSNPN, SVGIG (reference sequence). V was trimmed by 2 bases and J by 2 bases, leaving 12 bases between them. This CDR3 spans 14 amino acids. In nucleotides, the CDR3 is TGTGCCTGGAGTATCCCGCGGGCGAACTATGGCTACACCTTC. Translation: CAWSIPRANYGYTF.

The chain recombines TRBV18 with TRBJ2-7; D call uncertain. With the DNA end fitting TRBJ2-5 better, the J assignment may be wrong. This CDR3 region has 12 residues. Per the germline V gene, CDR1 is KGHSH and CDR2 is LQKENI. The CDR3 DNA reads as TGTGCCAGCTCGCCCCCAGTAGGGACCCAGTACTTC. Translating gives CASSPPVGTQYF.

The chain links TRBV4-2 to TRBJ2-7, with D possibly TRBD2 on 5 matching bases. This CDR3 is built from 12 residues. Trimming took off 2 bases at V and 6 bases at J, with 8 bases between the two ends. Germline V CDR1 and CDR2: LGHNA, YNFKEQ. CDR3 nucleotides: TGTGCCAGCAGCCAACCGGGGAGCGAGCAGTACTTC. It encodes CASSQPGSEQYF.

CDR3 in DNA: TGTGCCAGCAGCTTGGGAATGTTCCCCCTTTACAATGAGCAGTACTTC. It encodes CASSLGMFPLYNEQYF. This chain connects TRBV14 to TRBJ2-5; D call uncertain. CDR1 SGHDN and CDR2 FVKESK come from the germline V gene. Trimming took 5 bases from V and 11 from J, leaving 27 bases between them. The CDR3 totals 16 residues.

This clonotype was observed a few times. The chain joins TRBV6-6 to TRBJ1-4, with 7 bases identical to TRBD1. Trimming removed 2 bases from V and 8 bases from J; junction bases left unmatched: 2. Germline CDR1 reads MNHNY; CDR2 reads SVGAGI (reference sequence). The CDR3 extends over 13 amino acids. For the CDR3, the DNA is TGTGCCAGCAGTTACCGGGACAGCGAAAAACTGTTTTTT. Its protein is CASSYRDSEKLFF.

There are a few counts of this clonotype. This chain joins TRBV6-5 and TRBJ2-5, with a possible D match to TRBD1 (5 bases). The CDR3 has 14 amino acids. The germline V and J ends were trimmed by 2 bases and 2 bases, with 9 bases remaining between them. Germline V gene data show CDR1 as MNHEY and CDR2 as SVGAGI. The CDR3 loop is CASSYGAVQETQYF. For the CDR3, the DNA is TGTGCCAGCAGTTACGGGGCTGTACAAGAGACCCAGTACTTC.

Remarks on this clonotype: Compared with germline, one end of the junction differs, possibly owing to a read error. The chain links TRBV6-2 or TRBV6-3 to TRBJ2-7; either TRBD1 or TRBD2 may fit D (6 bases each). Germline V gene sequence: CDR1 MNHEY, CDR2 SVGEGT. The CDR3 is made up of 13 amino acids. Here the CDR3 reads CASRRGPPPEQYF. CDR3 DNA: TGCGCCAGCAGACGGGGGCCTCCCCCCGAGCAGTACTTC.

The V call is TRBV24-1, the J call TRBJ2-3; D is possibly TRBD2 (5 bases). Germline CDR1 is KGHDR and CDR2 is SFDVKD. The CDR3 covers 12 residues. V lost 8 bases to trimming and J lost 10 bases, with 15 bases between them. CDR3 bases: TGTGCCACCACCCTGTACGGGGATGCGCAGTATTTT. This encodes CATTLYGDAQYF.

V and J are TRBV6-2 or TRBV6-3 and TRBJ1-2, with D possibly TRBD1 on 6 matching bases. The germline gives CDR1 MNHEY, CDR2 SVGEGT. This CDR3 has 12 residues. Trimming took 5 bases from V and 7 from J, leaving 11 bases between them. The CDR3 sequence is CASSQTGRGYTF. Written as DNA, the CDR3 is TGTGCCAGCAGTCAGACAGGTCGTGGCTACACCTTC.

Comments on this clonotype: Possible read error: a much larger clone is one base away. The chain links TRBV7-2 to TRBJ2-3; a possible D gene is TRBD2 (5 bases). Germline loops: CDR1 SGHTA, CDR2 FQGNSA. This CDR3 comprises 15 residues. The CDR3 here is CVSRQRTGSTDTQYF. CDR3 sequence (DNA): TGTGTCAGCAGACAACGGACTGGTAGCACAGATACGCAGTATTTT.

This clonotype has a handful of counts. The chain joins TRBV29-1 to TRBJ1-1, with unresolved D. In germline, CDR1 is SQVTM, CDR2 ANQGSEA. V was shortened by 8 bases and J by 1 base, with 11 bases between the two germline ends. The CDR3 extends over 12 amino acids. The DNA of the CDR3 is TGCAGCTGCAGCGGTTGGAACACTGAAGCTTTCTTT. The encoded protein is CSCSGWNTEAFF. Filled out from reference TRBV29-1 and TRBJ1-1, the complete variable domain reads SAVISQKPSRDICQRGTSLTIQCQVDSQVTMMFWYRQQPGQSLTLIATANQGSEATYESGFVIDKFPISRPNLTFSTLTVSNMSPEDSSIYLCSCSGWNTEAFFGQGTRLTVV.

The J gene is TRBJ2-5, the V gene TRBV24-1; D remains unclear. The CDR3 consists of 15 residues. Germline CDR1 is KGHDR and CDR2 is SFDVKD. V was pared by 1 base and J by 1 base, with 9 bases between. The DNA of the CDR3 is TGTGCCACCAGTGATTTCCTCCGGACCCAAGAGACCCAGTACTTC. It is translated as CATSDFLRTQETQYF.

CDR3 region: CSVEDPSGSGHEQYF. CDR3 DNA sequence: TGCAGCGTTGAAGATCCTAGCGGGAGTGGGCATGAGCAGTACTTC. J is TRBJ2-5 and V is TRBV29-1, with TRBD2 identical over 10 bases. The CDR3 runs to 15 residues. The junction had 12 bases not matched to a gene; V was cut back by 0 bases and J by 11 bases. The germline V gene has CDR1 SQVTM and CDR2 ANQGSEA.

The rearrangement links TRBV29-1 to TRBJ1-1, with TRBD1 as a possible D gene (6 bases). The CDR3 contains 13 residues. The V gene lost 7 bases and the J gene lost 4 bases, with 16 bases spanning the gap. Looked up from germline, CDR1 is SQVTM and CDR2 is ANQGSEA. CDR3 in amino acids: CSAKDSRSTEAFF. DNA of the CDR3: TGCAGCGCCAAGGACAGCCGGTCCACTGAAGCTTTCTTT.

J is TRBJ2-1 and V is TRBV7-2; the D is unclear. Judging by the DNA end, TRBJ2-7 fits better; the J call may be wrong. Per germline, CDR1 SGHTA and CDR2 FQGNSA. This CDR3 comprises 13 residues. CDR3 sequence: CASTLGPFNEQYF. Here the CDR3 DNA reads TGTGCCAGCACCCTAGGCCCCTTCAATGAGCAGTACTTC.

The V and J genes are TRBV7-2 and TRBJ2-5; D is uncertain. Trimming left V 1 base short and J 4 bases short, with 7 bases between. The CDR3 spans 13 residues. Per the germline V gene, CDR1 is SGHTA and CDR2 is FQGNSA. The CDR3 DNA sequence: TGTGCCAGCAGCTTAGTTCCGGGAGAGACCCAGTACTTC. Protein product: CASSLVPGETQYF.